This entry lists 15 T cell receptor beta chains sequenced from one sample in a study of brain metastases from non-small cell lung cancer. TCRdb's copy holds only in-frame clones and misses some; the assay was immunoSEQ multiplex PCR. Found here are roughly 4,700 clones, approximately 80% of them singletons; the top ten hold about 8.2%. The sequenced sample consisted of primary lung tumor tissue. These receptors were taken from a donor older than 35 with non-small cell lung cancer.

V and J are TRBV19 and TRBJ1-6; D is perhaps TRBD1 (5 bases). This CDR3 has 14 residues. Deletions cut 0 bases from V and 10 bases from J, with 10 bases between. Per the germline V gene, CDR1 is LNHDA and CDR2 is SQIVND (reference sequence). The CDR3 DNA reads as TGTGCCAGTAGTATAGAAGGGGATAGCTCACCCCTCCACTTT. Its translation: CASSIEGDSSPLHF. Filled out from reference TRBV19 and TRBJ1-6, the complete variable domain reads DGGITQSPKYLFRKEGQNVTLSCEQNLNHDAMYWYRQDPGQGLRLIYYSQIVNDFQKGDIAEGYSVSREKKESFPLTVTSAQKNPTAFYLCASSIEGDSSPLHFGNGTRLTVT.

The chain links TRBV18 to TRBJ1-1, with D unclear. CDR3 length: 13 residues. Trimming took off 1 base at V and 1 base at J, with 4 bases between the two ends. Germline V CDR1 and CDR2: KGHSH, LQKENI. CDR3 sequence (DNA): TGTGCCAGCTCACCACAGGGGAACACTGAAGCTTTCTTT. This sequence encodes CASSPQGNTEAFF.

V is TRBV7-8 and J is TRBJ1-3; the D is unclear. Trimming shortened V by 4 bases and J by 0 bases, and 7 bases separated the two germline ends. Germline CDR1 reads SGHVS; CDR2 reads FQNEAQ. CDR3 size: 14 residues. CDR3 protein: CASSSPYSGNTIYF. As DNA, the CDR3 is TGTGCCAGCAGCTCACCATACTCTGGAAACACCATATATTTT.

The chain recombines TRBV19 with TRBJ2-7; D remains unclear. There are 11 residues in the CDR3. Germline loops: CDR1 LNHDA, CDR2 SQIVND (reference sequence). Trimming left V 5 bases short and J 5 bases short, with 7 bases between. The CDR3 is CASSSHHEQYV. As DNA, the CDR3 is TGTGCCAGTAGTTCCCACCACGAGCAGTACGTC.

The DNA for the CDR3 is TGTGCCACCAGCCCTAGACAGGGATACGAGCAGTACGTC. Translation gives CATSPRQGYEQYV. This chain links TRBV15 with TRBJ2-7, with 7 bases matching TRBD1. CDR1 and CDR2 (germline): LNHNV, YYDKDF (reference sequence). The junction had 5 bases not matched to a gene; V was cut back by 5 bases and J by 4 bases. CDR3 length: 13 residues.

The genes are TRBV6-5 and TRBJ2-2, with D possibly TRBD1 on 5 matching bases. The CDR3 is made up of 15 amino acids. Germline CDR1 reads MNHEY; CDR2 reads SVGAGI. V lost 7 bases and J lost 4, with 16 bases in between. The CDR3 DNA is TGTGCCAGCACCGTAACAGGTTCCTTCACCGGGGAGCTGTTTTTT. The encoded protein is CASTVTGSFTGELFF.

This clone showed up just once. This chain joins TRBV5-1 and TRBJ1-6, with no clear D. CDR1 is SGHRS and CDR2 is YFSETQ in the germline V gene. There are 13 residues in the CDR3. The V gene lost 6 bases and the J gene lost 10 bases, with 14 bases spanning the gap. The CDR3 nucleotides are TGCGCCAGCAAATCCAAGGAGGGATCACCCCTCCACTTT. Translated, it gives CASKSKEGSPLHF.

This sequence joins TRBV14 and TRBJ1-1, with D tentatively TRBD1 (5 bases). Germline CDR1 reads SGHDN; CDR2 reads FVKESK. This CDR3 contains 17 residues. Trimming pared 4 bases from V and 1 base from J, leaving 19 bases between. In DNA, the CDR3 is TGTGCCAGCAGCCCCTCCGTGGGGGTCGTAGGGAACACTGAAGCTTTCTTT. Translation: CASSPSVGVVGNTEAFF.

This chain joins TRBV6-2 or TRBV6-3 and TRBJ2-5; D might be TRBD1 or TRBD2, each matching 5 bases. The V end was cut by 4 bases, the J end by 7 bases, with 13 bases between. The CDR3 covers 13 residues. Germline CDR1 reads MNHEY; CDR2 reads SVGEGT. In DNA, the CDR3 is TGTGCCAGCAGTTCGGCGTGGGGGTCGACCCAGTACTTC. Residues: CASSSAWGSTQYF.

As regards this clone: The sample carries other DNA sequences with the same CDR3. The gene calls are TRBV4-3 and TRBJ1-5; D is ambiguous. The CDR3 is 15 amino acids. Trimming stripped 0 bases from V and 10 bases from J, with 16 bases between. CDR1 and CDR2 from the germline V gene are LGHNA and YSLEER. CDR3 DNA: TGCGCCAGCAGCCAAGATGTACTCCCCGGTAATCCCCAGCATTTT. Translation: CASSQDVLPGNPQHF.

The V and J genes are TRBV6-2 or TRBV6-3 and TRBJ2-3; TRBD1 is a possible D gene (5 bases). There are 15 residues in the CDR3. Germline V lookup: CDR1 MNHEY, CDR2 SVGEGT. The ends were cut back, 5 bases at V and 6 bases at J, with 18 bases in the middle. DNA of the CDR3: TGTGCCAGCAGTCTGAACCTATACTGGGGCGATACGCAGTATTTT. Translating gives CASSLNLYWGDTQYF.

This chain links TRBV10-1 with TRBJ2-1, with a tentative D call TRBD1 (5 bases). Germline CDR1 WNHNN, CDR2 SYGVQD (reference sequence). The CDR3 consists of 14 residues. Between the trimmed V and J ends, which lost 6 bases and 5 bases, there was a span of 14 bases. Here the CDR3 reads CASSAQDKNNEQFF. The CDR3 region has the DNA TGCGCCAGCAGCGCCCAGGACAAGAACAATGAGCAGTTCTTC.

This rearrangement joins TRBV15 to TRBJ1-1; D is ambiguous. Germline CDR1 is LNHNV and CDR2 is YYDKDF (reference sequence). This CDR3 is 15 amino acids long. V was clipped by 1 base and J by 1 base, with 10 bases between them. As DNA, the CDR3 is TGTGCCACCAGCAGAGTTTCGGCAGGGAACACTGAAGCTTTCTTT. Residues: CATSRVSAGNTEAFF. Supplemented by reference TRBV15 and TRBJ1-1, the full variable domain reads DAMVIQNPRYQVTQFGKPVTLSCSQTLNHNVMYWYQQKSSQAPKLLFHYYDKDFNNEADTPDNFQSRRPNTSFCFLDIRSPGLGDTAMYLCATSRVSAGNTEAFFGQGTRLTVV.

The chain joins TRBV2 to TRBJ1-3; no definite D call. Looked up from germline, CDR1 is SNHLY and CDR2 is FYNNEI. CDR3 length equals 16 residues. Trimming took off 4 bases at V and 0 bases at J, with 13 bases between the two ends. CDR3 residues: CASSVEGLSSGNTIYF. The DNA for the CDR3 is TGTGCCAGCAGTGTGGAGGGTCTCAGCTCTGGAAACACCATATATTTT. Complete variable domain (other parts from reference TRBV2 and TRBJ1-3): EPEVTQTPSHQVTQMGQEVILRCVPISNHLYFYWYRQILGQKVEFLVSFYNNEISEKSEIFDDQFSVERPDGSNFTLKIRSTKLEDSAMYFCASSVEGLSSGNTIYFGEGSWLTVV.

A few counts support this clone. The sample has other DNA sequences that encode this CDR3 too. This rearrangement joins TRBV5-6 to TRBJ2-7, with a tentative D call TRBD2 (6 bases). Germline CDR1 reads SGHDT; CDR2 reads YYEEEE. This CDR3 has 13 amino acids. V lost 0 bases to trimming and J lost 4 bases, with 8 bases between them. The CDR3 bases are TGTGCCAGCAGCTTGGCAGGGAGGTACGAGCAGTACGTC. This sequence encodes CASSLAGRYEQYV.